This T cell receptor (beta chain) comes out of a study of blood T cell repertoires in COVID-19. This CDR3 has 15 residues. Per the germline V gene, CDR1 is SGHTA and CDR2 is FQGNSA. Germline trimming cut 3 bases from V and 5 bases from J; bases unmatched to any gene: 7. Per the authors' pipeline: Quantification of nucleated cells was approximated via reference gene primer amplification. Clones were read by immunoSEQ multiplex PCR, and TCRdb kept only the in-frame ones, dropping some. The DNA was the basis for D and trimming; V, J and clone size are from that table. The repertoire consists of over 200,000 clones, with roughly 90% occurring once and the leading ten covering about 15%. Up to 2 weeks before entering the study, exposed participants had met a COVID-19 case.

The chain carries TRBV7-2 and TRBJ2-1; TRBD1 matches 7 bases. The origin of this receptor is a man in his thirties or forties who had been exposed to COVID-19. What was sequenced was PBMCs or T cells enriched from blood (not recorded which). This CDR3 reads CASSFIGTVDNEQFF. For the CDR3, the DNA is TGTGCCAGCAGCTTTATCGGGACAGTAGACAATGAGCAGTTCTTC.